This T cell receptor (beta chain) was identified in a study of T-cell reconstitution after alpha-beta-depleted transplantation in children. Unique molecular identifiers were used to barcode this TCRbeta library. Each CDR3 protein gets one entry after TCRdb re-called the PCR reads with MiXCR. The sample lists about 980,000 distinct CDR3 sequences, under 30% occurring once. This clonotype has more than one count but fewer than ten. Antigen: not known. V was clipped by 7 bases and J by 0 bases, with 14 bases between them. CDR1 is SGHKS, CDR2 YYEKEE, per germline (reference sequence). This CDR3 spans 15 amino acids. Points from the study as a whole: As was reported, about two months after transplant, alpha-beta T cells came from several hundred expanded graft clones. The main origin of T-cell counts and diversity one year after transplant was newly produced T cells. Certain patients had high TCRbeta diversity at day 60, and it came from recipient T cells and thymic progenitors that survived.

This chain uses TRBV5-5 with TRBJ2-1, with D unclear. Source: PBMCs, mostly from graft donor cells, taken 360 days after TCRalphabeta/CD19-depleted stem cell transplant. The receptor was derived from a boy less than two years old who had a stem cell transplant for SCID, so the T cells may come from the graft donor. CDR3 amino acids: CASRQAGSSYNEQFF. The CDR3 bases are TGTGCCAGCCGACAAGCAGGAAGCTCCTACAATGAGCAGTTCTTC.